These T cell receptor beta chains were read from a single sample in a study of cytomegalovirus exposure and HLA in healthy donors. Sequenced by immunoSEQ multiplex PCR; TCRdb stores in-frame clones only, minus some. The sample holds roughly 120,000 clones; 70% to 75% are singletons and the top ten take around 1.5%. The sequenced sample was PBMCs. All receptors derive from a woman aged 18-29 years in good health and CMV-seronegative. CDR3s include the opening cysteine and the closing phenylalanine or tryptophan. A D gene is named only where the DNA matches it firmly. The size field is filled for only some rows; it gives once, few, many or a size class.

TRBV28	-	-	TRBJ1-2	CASTSGRSSANYGYTF	TGTGCCAGCACCTCTGGGAGGAGCTCAGCTAACTATGGCTACACCTTC
TRBV5-5	-	-	TRBJ2-7	CASSPRQRSIYEQYF	TGTGCCAGCAGCCCCCGACAGAGGTCCATCTACGAGCAGTACTTC
TRBV28	-	-	TRBJ1-1	CASSPRRGTEAFF	TGTGCCAGCAGTCCAAGGCGGGGTACTGAAGCTTTCTTT
TRBV15	-	-	TRBJ1-1	CATSRDWGVDTEAFF	TGTGCCACCAGCAGAGATTGGGGAGTTGACACTGAAGCTTTCTTT
TRBV2	-	-	TRBJ2-5	CASSVLVETQYF	TGTGCCAGCAGTGTACTAGTGGAGACCCAGTACTTC
TRBV5-4	-	-	TRBJ1-1	CASSLDRMNTEAFF	TGTGCCAGCAGCTTAGACAGGATGAACACTGAAGCTTTCTTT
TRBV30	-	-	TRBJ1-6	CAWSVLARGFYNSPLHF	TGTGCCTGGAGTGTTCTAGCCAGGGGCTTCTATAATTCACCCCTCCACTTT
TRBV30	-	-	TRBJ1-1	CAWSVSIRLEAFF	TGTGCCTGGAGTGTCTCTATTCGCCTTGAAGCTTTCTTT
TRBV27	-	TRBD1	TRBJ1-6	CASSFSDRGLNSPLHF	TGTGCCAGCAGTTTCTCCGACAGGGGACTTAATTCACCCCTCCACTTT
TRBV6-6	-	TRBD1	TRBJ2-4	CASSVDRGPRRHFQYF	TGTGCCAGCAGCGTTGACAGGGGCCCCCGAAGACATTTTCAGTACTTC
TRBV30	-	-	TRBJ1-2	CAWNRADGYTF	TGTGCCTGGAACAGGGCCGATGGCTACACCTTC
TRBV19	few	-	TRBJ1-2	CASSTWPGYTF	TGTGCCAGTAGTACCTGGCCTGGCTACACCTTC
TRBV6-5	once	TRBD2	TRBJ2-1	CASSATGGAYNEQFF	TGTGCCAGCAGCGCCACGGGGGGGGCTTACAATGAGCAGTTCTTC
TRBV7-2	-	-	TRBJ1-5	CASSLGVQPQHF	TGTGCCAGCAGCTTAGGCGTTCAGCCCCAGCATTTT
TRBV6-5	-	-	TRBJ1-5	CASSLRGVNQPQHF	TGTGCCAGCAGCCTTCGGGGGGTCAATCAGCCCCAGCATTTT
TRBV27	-	-	TRBJ1-6	CASSLWAGNHSPLHF	TGTGCCAGCAGTTTATGGGCAGGGAATCATTCACCCCTCCACTTT
TRBV13	-	TRBD1	TRBJ2-2	CASSRTGGANTGELFF	TGTGCCAGCAGCCGGACAGGCGGAGCGAACACCGGGGAGCTGTTTTTT
TRBV5-6	-	-	TRBJ1-1	CASRSRVTEAFF	TGTGCCAGCCGTTCTCGGGTAACTGAAGCTTTCTTT
TRBV29-1	-	-	TRBJ2-3	CSVAQTDTQYF	TGCAGCGTTGCGCAGACAGATACGCAGTATTTT
TRBV5-1	-	TRBD1	TRBJ2-5	CASSQDRFQETQYF	TGCGCCAGCAGCCAGGACAGGTTTCAAGAGACCCAGTACTTC
TRBV2	-	TRBD1	TRBJ2-3	CASGQGGTDTQYF	TGTGCCAGCGGACAGGGAGGCACAGATACGCAGTATTTT
TRBV13	once	-	TRBJ2-5	CASSFRDSQETQYF	TGTGCCAGCAGCTTCCGGGACTCCCAAGAGACCCAGTACTTC
TRBV6-6	few	TRBD1	TRBJ1-5	CASSFGQATNQPQNF	TGTGCCAGCAGTTTCGGACAGGCGACCAATCAGCCCCAGAATTTT
TRBV5-1	-	-	TRBJ2-5	CASSRREETQYF	TGCGCCAGCAGCCGTCGGGAAGAGACCCAGTACTTC
TRBV4-1	-	TRBD2	TRBJ2-3	CASSQEGGLVTDTQYF	TGCGCCAGCAGCCAAGAGGGTGGACTAGTCACAGATACGCAGTATTTT
TRBV1	few	-	TRBJ1-6	CTSSPDPKRNSPLHF	TGCACCAGCAGCCCTGACCCGAAGCGTAATTCACCCCTCCACTTT
TRBV4-1	-	TRBD1	TRBJ2-1	CASSQDRAFGTGRYNEQFF	TGCGCCAGCAGCCAAGATAGGGCCTTCGGGACAGGGAGGTACAATGAGCAGTTCTTC
TRBV4-2	-	TRBD1	TRBJ2-7	CASSQESRTGVQYF	TGTGCCAGCAGCCAAGAATCTCGGACAGGGGTGCAGTACTTC
TRBV7-6	few	-	TRBJ1-1	CASSLDSGGAGANEAFF	TGTGCCAGCAGCTTAGATTCGGGGGGCGCCGGGGCCAATGAAGCTTTCTTT
TRBV29-1	-	-	TRBJ1-2	CSVDNGYGYTF	TGCAGCGTCGACAACGGCTATGGCTACACCTTC